This T cell receptor beta chain was observed in a study of blood T cell repertoires in COVID-19. Study-wide context: Italy, Spain and the United States were the sources of the convalescent and acute COVID-19 samples. Sample material is recorded as cDNA or gDNA derived from T cells, B-cell-depleted T cells, or PBMCs.

Original methodology: Reference gene primer amplification in the assay estimated nucleated cell counts. The repertoire was sequenced with immunoSEQ multiplex PCR; TCRdb's copy has only in-frame clones and lacks some. V and J calls and clone size come straight from that table; D and trimming were deduced from the DNA. The data contain roughly 140,000 clones, 85% to 90% of them singletons. The CDR3 runs to 17 residues. Germline V gene lookup returns CDR1 LGHDT and CDR2 YNNKEL (reference sequence). V was trimmed by 1 base and J by 10 bases, leaving 20 bases between them. J is TRBJ1-6 and V is TRBV3-1 (or the pseudogene TRBV3-2), with D unclear. This receptor was taken from a woman in her thirties or forties with acute or convalescent COVID-19. Sequenced input: peripheral blood. This CDR3 reads CASSQGPRSERSSPLHF. The DNA for the CDR3 is TGTGCCAGCAGCCAAGGACCGCGGTCCGAGAGGAGCTCACCCCTCCACTTT.